Listed here are 18 T cell receptor beta chains from one sample, sequenced in a study of cytomegalovirus exposure and HLA in healthy donors (dated by TCRdb to 2015 to 2018). Library generation was performed with the immunoSEQ multiplex PCR assay. A mixture of 60 forward primers for TCR Vbeta segments and 13 reverse primers for TCR Jbeta segments was used in the multiplex PCR. TCRdb provides this immuneACCESS table in a form limited to in-frame rearrangements. Some clones are lacking; in checked studies, under half of them reflect an unresolved V gene, and why the rest are absent is not known. A total of some 110,000 clones appear in this sample, over 80% of them only once. The ten largest clonotypes hold approximately 6.1% of the sample. Sequenced sample: PBMCs. The receptor source for this set is a man younger than 30 in good health and CMV-seronegative.

The V and J genes are TRBV7-2 and TRBJ2-6, with 8 bases identical to TRBD2. The CDR3 has 17 amino acids. Germline CDR1 reads SGHTA; CDR2 reads FQGNSA. Germline trimming cut 1 base from V and 2 bases from J; bases unmatched to any gene: 4. The CDR3 sequence is CASSLVGRGAGANVLTF. CDR3 bases: TGTGCCAGCAGCTTAGTGGGGCGGGGGGCTGGGGCCAACGTCCTGACTTTC.

The chain joins TRBV4-1 to TRBJ2-2; possible D gene TRBD2, 5 bases. CDR3 size: 16 residues. CDR1 and CDR2 from the germline V gene are MGHRA and YSYEKL. V lost 4 bases to trimming and J lost 3 bases, with 15 bases between them. The CDR3 DNA reads TGCGCCAGCAGCCCCGGGCCCAGCGGTGACACCGGGGAGCTGTTTTTT. Residues: CASSPGPSGDTGELFF.

The chain employs TRBV28 and TRBJ2-7, with 7 nucleotides matching TRBD1. The V gene end was trimmed by 6 bases and the J gene end by 2 bases; junction bases not matched to a gene: 4. The germline CDR1 and CDR2 sequences are MDHEN and SYDVKM. This CDR3 region has 13 residues. As DNA, the CDR3 is TGTGCCAGCAGCCTGACAGGGACCTACGAGCAGTACTTC. Protein sequence: CASSLTGTYEQYF. Full variable domain (remainder filled in from reference TRBV28 and TRBJ2-7): DVKVTQSSRYLVKRTGEKVFLECVQDMDHENMFWYRQDPGLGLRLIYFSYDVKMKEKGDIPEGYSVSREKKERFSLILESASTNQTSMYLCASSLTGTYEQYFGPGTRLTVT.

V and J are TRBV11-2 and TRBJ2-3, with TRBD2 matching over 7 bases. V shed 5 bases, J shed 4 bases, and the junction held 12 bases outside the gene matches. This CDR3 is 16 amino acids long. Germline CDR1 SGHAT, CDR2 FQNNGV. CDR3 in amino acids: CASSPGTTFTSDTQYF. CDR3 nucleotides: TGTGCCAGCAGCCCGGGGACTACCTTTACCTCAGATACGCAGTATTTT.

This clone was seen at least ten times. This sequence joins TRBV6-6 and TRBJ2-5, with 9 bases that match TRBD1. The germline CDR1 and CDR2 sequences are MNHNY and SVGAGI (reference sequence). The CDR3 length is 15 residues. Losses at the gene ends were 7 bases for V and 2 bases for J; bases not matched to a gene: 8. The CDR3 protein is CASISKGQGQETQYF. DNA of the CDR3: TGTGCCAGCATTAGCAAAGGACAGGGGCAAGAGACCCAGTACTTC.

The genes are TRBV5-1 and TRBJ2-1; D possibly corresponds to TRBD2 (6 bases). The CDR3 loop spans 16 amino acids. With 1 base removed from V and 5 bases from J, the gap between germline ends came to 16 bases. In germline, CDR1 is SGHRS, CDR2 YFSETQ. The DNA of the CDR3 is TGCGCCAGCAGCTTGTCGTCCAGCGGGCAAAACAATGAGCAGTTCTTC. As protein: CASSLSSSGQNNEQFF.

This clone came up once. This rearrangement joins TRBV4-1 to TRBJ1-5; 8 bases are a match to TRBD1. The CDR3 spans 17 residues. V was clipped by 5 bases and J by 0 bases; unmatched bases: 9. Germline V gene data show CDR1 as MGHRA and CDR2 as YSYEKL. CDR3 sequence: CASSYDRGSYSNQPQHF. The DNA of the CDR3 is TGCGCCAGCAGCTACGACAGGGGTTCGTATAGCAATCAGCCCCAGCATTTT.

In this sample, this clone turned up a few times. The CDR3 here is CASRRGVATNEKLFF. DNA for the CDR3: TGTGCCAGCCGTCGAGGAGTTGCAACTAATGAAAAACTGTTTTTT. This chain uses TRBV6-5 with TRBJ1-4; D remains ambiguous. Per the germline V gene, CDR1 is MNHEY and CDR2 is SVGAGI. The CDR3 contains 15 residues. V shed 8 bases and J shed 0 bases, with 13 bases lying between them.

This chain joins TRBV5-4 and TRBJ1-6, with D unclear. The CDR3 has 18 residues. CDR1 is SGHNT and CDR2 is YYREEE in the germline V gene (reference sequence). V lost 0 bases and J lost 8, with 21 bases in between. CDR3 bases: TGTGCCAGCAGCTTGGGTGGTGCGGGGAGAATGGGCTATTCACCCCTCCACTTT. This codes for CASSLGGAGRMGYSPLHF.

The chain links TRBV6-5 to TRBJ2-5, with D maybe TRBD2 (6 bases). The ends were cut back, 5 bases at V and 1 base at J, with 11 bases in the middle. CDR1 is MNHEY and CDR2 is SVGAGI in the germline V gene. The CDR3 covers 14 residues. The CDR3 loop is CASSGGRGQETQYF. In DNA, the CDR3 is TGTGCCAGCAGTGGGGGGAGAGGCCAAGAGACCCAGTACTTC.

This chain links TRBV9 with TRBJ2-3; D may be TRBD2 (5 bases). The V end lost 3 bases, the J end lost 0 bases, and 11 bases lay between the germline ends. The CDR3 contains 15 residues. Germline CDR1 is SGDLS and CDR2 is YYNGEE. This chain's CDR3 is CASSEWTVSTDTQYF. CDR3 DNA: TGTGCCAGCAGCGAATGGACTGTTAGCACAGATACGCAGTATTTT.

Only one count was recorded for this clone. This chain connects TRBV7-2 to TRBJ2-7, with 9 bases that match TRBD1. V lost 5 bases and J lost 3; bases outside the gene matches: 8. The CDR3 totals 15 residues. Germline CDR1 SGHTA, CDR2 FQGNSA. In DNA form, the CDR3 reads TGTGCCAGCAGCGCACCGGGACAGGGAATCTACGAGCAGTACTTC. Residues: CASSAPGQGIYEQYF.

The chain employs TRBV4-1 and TRBJ1-2; 8 bases match TRBD1. CDR1 is MGHRA and CDR2 is YSYEKL in the germline V gene. The CDR3 covers 17 residues. V was pared by 0 bases and J by 2 bases, with 8 bases of the junction left unmatched. The CDR3 loop is CASSQDAFRTGNYGYTF. DNA of the CDR3: TGCGCCAGCAGCCAAGATGCATTCCGGACAGGGAACTATGGCTACACCTTC.

V and J are TRBV4-2 and TRBJ2-2; D might be TRBD2 (6 bases). In germline, CDR1 is LGHNA, CDR2 YNFKEQ. The CDR3 runs to 15 residues. V was cut by 4 bases and J by 6 bases, with 15 bases left in between. The CDR3 DNA is TGTGCCAGCAGCCGAGGGAGGAAGGAGGCCGGGGAGCTGTTTTTT. It yields the protein CASSRGRKEAGELFF.

The J gene is TRBJ2-1, the V gene TRBV6-5, with 10 bases fitting TRBD2. Trimming cost V 8 bases and J 2 bases; bases outside gene matches: 3. The length of the CDR3 is 14 residues. The germline gives CDR1 MNHEY, CDR2 SVGAGI. The CDR3 protein is CASPGLAAYNEQFF. CDR3 DNA: TGTGCCAGCCCCGGACTAGCGGCCTACAATGAGCAGTTCTTC.

The V and J genes are TRBV27 and TRBJ2-1; 13 positions agree with TRBD2. The trim removed 2 bases at V and 6 bases at J, leaving 7 bases unmatched. Germline V gene sequence: CDR1 MNHEY, CDR2 SMNVEV (reference sequence). This CDR3 region has 17 residues. In nucleotides, the CDR3 is TGTGCCAGCAGTTTACCCAGACTAGCGGGAGGACCCAATGAGCAGTTCTTC. Amino acid sequence: CASSLPRLAGGPNEQFF.

The genes are TRBV6-1 and TRBJ2-1; D gene unclear. CDR3 length: 12 residues. V gave up 5 bases and J gave up 4 bases, with 6 bases separating them. CDR1 is MNHNS and CDR2 is SASEGT in the germline V gene. CDR3 in amino acids: CASSSQYNEQFF. CDR3 in DNA: TGTGCCAGCAGTTCCCAGTACAATGAGCAGTTCTTC.

This chain uses TRBV29-1 with TRBJ1-3; the D is unclear. Trimming took off 0 bases at V and 8 bases at J, with 14 bases between the two ends. CDR3 length: 14 amino acids. The germline V gene encodes CDR1 SQVTM and CDR2 ANQGSEA. The DNA of the CDR3 is TGCAGCGTTGAAGAAAGACGGAAGGGAGACACCATATATTTT. This sequence encodes CSVEERRKGDTIYF. The full variable domain, completed using reference TRBV29-1 and TRBJ1-3, is SAVISQKPSRDICQRGTSLTIQCQVDSQVTMMFWYRQQPGQSLTLIATANQGSEATYESGFVIDKFPISRPNLTFSTLTVSNMSPEDSSIYLCSVEERRKGDTIYFGEGSWLTVV.